The 16 T cell receptor beta chains in this list originate from one sample, sequenced in a study of identical twins. TCRdb reprocessed the 5' RACE reads with MiXCR, giving one entry per CDR3 protein. The sample records 570,000 or so distinct CDR3 sequences, roughly 9.9% being singletons. The same sample was also studied in work on yellow fever vaccine responses in identical twins.

Sequenced input: PBMCs. These receptors were collected from a woman aged 18-30 years in good health.

This clonotype was counted between two and nine times. The chain has TRBV7-8 and TRBJ2-7; no clear D. This CDR3 comprises 14 residues. V shed 1 base and J shed 2 bases, with 9 bases lying between them. Per the germline V gene, CDR1 is SGHVS and CDR2 is FQNEAQ. CDR3 DNA sequence: TGTGCCAGCAGCTTAGAGTGGCAGGCCTACGAGCAGTACTTC. Protein sequence: CASSLEWQAYEQYF.

The rearrangement joins TRBV7-9 to TRBJ2-2; D gene uncertain. Deletions cut 5 bases from V and 6 bases from J, with 7 bases between. Germline CDR1 SEHNR, CDR2 FQNEAQ (reference sequence). There are 12 residues in the CDR3. CDR3: CASSDVAGELFF. The CDR3 nucleotides are TGTGCCAGCAGCGACGTGGCCGGGGAGCTGTTTTTT.

The chain uses TRBV25-1 and TRBJ2-1, with 9 bases aligning to TRBD2. V lost 0 bases to trimming and J lost 7 bases; unmatched junction nucleotides: 10. The length of the CDR3 is 17 residues. Germline CDR1 and CDR2: MGHDK and SYGVNS. CDR3 residues: CASSEYKGGRAINEQFF. In nucleotides, the CDR3 is TGTGCCAGCAGTGAATATAAGGGCGGGAGGGCTATAAATGAGCAGTTCTTC.

There are a few counts of this clonotype. The V gene is TRBV2, the J gene TRBJ2-7; D perhaps matches TRBD2 (5 bases). Germline lookup yields CDR1 SNHLY and CDR2 FYNNEI. Trimming took 7 bases from V and 3 from J, leaving 13 bases between them. This CDR3 is 13 amino acids long. The CDR3 nucleotides are TGTGCCAGCAACGTAAAGGCGGGCTACGAGCAGTACTTC. Its translation is CASNVKAGYEQYF.

This clonotype was counted at least ten times. The chain carries TRBV7-9 and TRBJ2-7; 7 bases align to TRBD1. Trimming cost V 2 bases and J 2 bases; bases outside gene matches: 3. The CDR3 length is 14 residues. CDR1 and CDR2 from the germline V gene are SEHNR and FQNEAQ (reference sequence). The CDR3 sequence: CASSLRDRPYEQYF. The CDR3 DNA reads TGTGCCAGCAGCTTAAGGGACAGACCCTACGAGCAGTACTTC.

The V call is TRBV6-5, the J call TRBJ2-7; D could derive from TRBD1 or TRBD2 (6 bases each). CDR1 is MNHEY and CDR2 is SVGAGI in the germline V gene. The CDR3 contains 18 residues. V gave up 0 bases and J gave up 4 bases, with 22 bases separating them. CDR3 sequence reads: CASSYSKRGTGDRYEQYF. DNA of the CDR3: TGTGCCAGCAGTTACTCGAAGAGGGGGACGGGAGATCGGTACGAGCAGTACTTC.

This clonotype came up many times. CDR3 sequence reads: CASSLGTGPRDEQYF. The CDR3 DNA reads as TGTGCCAGCAGCTTGGGGACAGGACCTAGGGACGAGCAGTACTTC. The chain carries TRBV11-2 and TRBJ2-7; 8 bases match TRBD1. V shed 3 bases and J 5 bases; nucleotides not matched to a gene: 9. This CDR3 region has 15 residues. Germline CDR1 and CDR2: SGHAT and FQNNGV.

The J gene is TRBJ1-1, the V gene TRBV3-1; D gene uncertain. This CDR3 region has 15 residues. CDR1 and CDR2 (germline): LGHDT, YNNKEL (reference sequence). Trimming shortened V by 1 base and J by 6 bases, and 15 bases separated the two germline ends. The CDR3 is CASSQGEMFLSEAFF. The CDR3 DNA is TGTGCCAGCAGCCAAGGCGAGATGTTTCTTTCTGAAGCTTTCTTT.

This clonotype was counted at least ten times. The rearrangement joins TRBV29-1 to TRBJ2-3, with 11 bases that match TRBD2. The CDR3 has 17 residues. Germline values: CDR1 SQVTM, CDR2 ANQGSEA. Trimming removed 0 bases from V and 2 bases from J; junction bases left unmatched: 7. DNA of the CDR3: TGCAGCGTTGAAGATCGGGCTAGCGGGGGGATCACAGATACGCAGTATTTT. Amino acids: CSVEDRASGGITDTQYF.

This clonotype was seen more than once but under ten times. V gene TRBV20-1 combines with J gene TRBJ2-3, with 10 bases matching TRBD2. The CDR3 length is 20 residues. The germline CDR1 and CDR2 sequences are DFQATT and SNEGSKA (reference sequence). V dropped 3 bases and J dropped 3; count of bases not matched to a gene: 21. The CDR3 DNA sequence: TGCAGTGCTAGTGACCCGCGTTCCCCTAGCGGGAGCTACGGGACAGATACGCAGTATTTT. Its translation: CSASDPRSPSGSYGTDTQYF.

The chain is built from TRBV20-1 and TRBJ2-1; 7 bases line up with TRBD2. Trimming at V came to 0 bases and at J to 4 bases, leaving 12 bases not matched to a gene. This CDR3 region has 17 residues. Germline values: CDR1 DFQATT, CDR2 SNEGSKA (reference sequence). Here the CDR3 reads CSARDLAGDRTYNEQFF. DNA for the CDR3: TGCAGTGCTAGAGATTTGGCGGGAGATAGGACTTACAATGAGCAGTTCTTC.

This chain uses TRBV29-1 with TRBJ2-7, with 9 bases matching TRBD1. The CDR3 loop spans 12 amino acids. CDR1 is SQVTM, CDR2 ANQGSEA, per germline. The trim removed 7 bases at V and 2 bases at J, leaving 3 bases unmatched. CDR3 bases: TGCAGCGCACAGGGGGCGGCCTACGAGCAGTACTTC. Encoded protein: CSAQGAAYEQYF.

CDR3 sequence (DNA): TGTGCCAGCAGCAATGACAGGGATGATTCACCCCTCCACTTT. Translating gives CASSNDRDDSPLHF. The V call is TRBV7-9, the J call TRBJ1-6; 7 nucleotides line up with TRBD1. CDR3 length equals 14 residues. V shed 5 bases and J 8 bases; nucleotides not matched to a gene: 6. Germline lookup yields CDR1 SEHNR and CDR2 FQNEAQ (reference sequence).

This clonotype was counted between two and nine times. One end of the junction fails to match germline, which may point to a read error. The chain employs TRBV2 and TRBJ2-5, with TRBD2 identical over 16 bases. The CDR3 consists of 19 residues. The V gene's germline CDR1 is SNHLY and CDR2 FYNNEI. Written as DNA, the CDR3 is TGTGCCTGCAGTTTAGCCGGGACTAGCGGGGGGGCCGGGAAAGAGACCCAGTACTTC. Translation: CACSLAGTSGGAGKETQYF.

This clonotype came up a few times. This chain connects TRBV7-8 to TRBJ2-5; 8 bases are shared with TRBD2. Per the germline V gene, CDR1 is SGHVS and CDR2 is FQNEAQ. The CDR3 has 14 residues. The J segment lost 7 bases and the V segment lost 5 bases, leaving 9 bases of the junction unmatched. The CDR3, as DNA: TGTGCCAGCAGCCGGATAGCGGGGACTGGGACCCAGTACTTC. It encodes CASSRIAGTGTQYF.

This clonotype was detected only a few times. V gene TRBV4-2 combines with J gene TRBJ2-7; no definite D call. Germline V CDR1 and CDR2: LGHNA, YNFKEQ. V was pared by 0 bases and J by 2 bases, with 8 bases between. The CDR3 spans 14 residues. The DNA of the CDR3 is TGTGCCAGCAGCCAAGATTTTGGCCCCTACGAGCAGTACTTC. Amino acid sequence: CASSQDFGPYEQYF.